This entry lists 16 T cell receptor beta chains sequenced from one sample in a study of Ad26.COV2.S vaccination and SARS-CoV-2 variants. The method was immunoSEQ multiplex PCR; TCRdb's version includes in-frame clones alone and lacks a portion of them. This table has a few hundred thousand clones, 75% to 90% appearing once. Treatment indicated: over 15 received Ad26.COV2.S at low or high dose, single or two shots; 5 received placebo; per-sample allocation not given. The study sampled participants on day 63 after the first vaccine or placebo injection. This sample comprised peripheral blood, obtained in a trial of Ad26.COV2.S vaccine versus placebo. These receptors originate from a person aged 18 to 65 who received the Ad26.COV2.S COVID-19 vaccine or a placebo.

This rearrangement joins TRBV5-4 to TRBJ1-2, with TRBD1 matching over 7 bases. With 4 bases clipped from V and 1 base from J, the junction kept 7 bases outside the gene matches. Germline V gives CDR1 SGHNT, CDR2 YYREEE (reference sequence). CDR3 length equals 15 residues. The CDR3 reads CASSPGQAVNYGYTF. The CDR3 DNA sequence: TGTGCCAGCAGCCCAGGACAGGCGGTTAACTATGGCTACACCTTC.

Of note for this clone: Other nucleotide sequences in the sample specify the same CDR3. This chain uses TRBV13 with TRBJ2-7; possibly TRBD2 for D (6 bases). The V gene lost 0 bases and the J gene lost 4 bases, with 10 bases spanning the gap. CDR1 PRHDT and CDR2 FYEKMQ come from the germline V gene (reference sequence). The CDR3 spans 14 residues. The CDR3 DNA follows: TGTGCCAGCAGCTTAGGCGGGAGTGGGTACGAGCAGTACTTC. Its protein is CASSLGGSGYEQYF.

This clone has a count of ten or more. This rearrangement joins TRBV24-1 to TRBJ1-1, with D hard to call. The V and J ends lost 4 bases and 3 bases respectively, with 11 bases between them. There are 14 residues in the CDR3. Per the germline V gene, CDR1 is KGHDR and CDR2 is SFDVKD. CDR3 sequence: CATSEPGKDTEAFF. Written as DNA, the CDR3 is TGTGCCACCAGTGAACCGGGAAAGGACACTGAAGCTTTCTTT.

The chain couples TRBV6-5 to TRBJ1-1; TRBD1 agrees at 9 bases. V lost 7 bases, J lost 3 bases, and 9 bases stayed unmatched. The germline V gene encodes CDR1 MNHEY and CDR2 SVGAGI. There are 15 residues in the CDR3. This chain's CDR3 is CASNSDRGWYTEAFF. CDR3 sequence (DNA): TGTGCCAGCAATTCGGACAGGGGCTGGTACACTGAAGCTTTCTTT.

This chain links TRBV6-5 with TRBJ2-7; D could derive from TRBD1 or TRBD2 (7 bases each). The V gene's germline CDR1 is MNHEY and CDR2 SVGAGI. The CDR3 runs 15 residues. V was cut by 6 bases and J by 3 bases, with 18 bases left in between. As DNA, the CDR3 is TGTGCCAGCAGAACCCAGGGGGGAGGGTTCTACGAGCAGTACTTC. Its protein product is CASRTQGGGFYEQYF.

The V call is TRBV13, the J call TRBJ1-4, with 9 nucleotides matching TRBD1. CDR1 and CDR2 (germline): PRHDT, FYEKMQ (reference sequence). The junction had 9 bases not matched to a gene; V was cut back by 5 bases and J by 8 bases. The CDR3 runs to 15 residues. As DNA, the CDR3 is TGTGCCAGCAGCATCGGGACAGGGAGAGCGGAAAAACTGTTTTTT. This encodes CASSIGTGRAEKLFF.

The chain joins TRBV2 to TRBJ2-1, with D possibly TRBD2 on 6 matching bases. V was pared by 3 bases and J by 6 bases, with 15 bases between. The CDR3 runs 15 residues. From germline, CDR1 is SNHLY and CDR2 FYNNEI. The CDR3 coding sequence is TGTGCCAGCAGTGAGACGGGAGCGAGTGGCAATGAGCAGTTCTTC. It encodes CASSETGASGNEQFF.

V gene TRBV7-6 combines with J gene TRBJ2-7; possibly TRBD2 for D (7 bases). The CDR3 extends over 13 amino acids. The V end lost 5 bases, the J end lost 2 bases, and 10 bases lay between the germline ends. Germline-derived CDR1 and CDR2 are SGHVS and FNYEAQ. The CDR3 DNA is TGTGCCAGCAGCCGGGGGGACACCTACGAGCAGTACTTC. It yields the protein CASSRGDTYEQYF.

This clone was counted once. V and J are TRBV11-2 and TRBJ2-1; 13 bases fit TRBD2. Germline CDR1 SGHAT, CDR2 FQNNGV. V lost 2 bases, J lost 12 bases, and 7 bases stayed unmatched. This CDR3 region has 15 residues. The CDR3 bases are TGTGCCAGCAGCTTACTATCTCGGACTAGCGGGAGGCAGTTCTTC. Amino acid sequence: CASSLLSRTSGRQFF.

In its sample, this clone was seen once. The rearrangement uses TRBV7-3 and TRBJ2-3, with a weak D call TRBD2 (7 bases). Germline CDR1 SGHTA, CDR2 FQGTGA. The V and J ends lost 5 bases and 4 bases respectively, with 19 bases between them. The CDR3 sequence is 16 residues long. The CDR3 sequence is CASSRGGGGFPDTQYF. CDR3 nucleotides: TGTGCCAGCAGCCGCGGGGGAGGGGGTTTCCCAGATACGCAGTATTTT.

V and J are TRBV19 and TRBJ2-2, with 7 bases aligning to TRBD2. The CDR3 has 12 amino acids. Germline V gene sequence: CDR1 LNHDA, CDR2 SQIVND (reference sequence). V was clipped by 11 bases and J by 6 bases; unmatched bases: 6. The CDR3 region has the DNA TGTGCCGCCGGGGGAGGGGCCGGGGAGCTGTTTTTT. This sequence encodes CAAGGGAGELFF.

The chain couples TRBV7-9 to TRBJ2-5; no firm D call. Germline CDR1 reads SEHNR; CDR2 reads FQNEAQ (reference sequence). This CDR3 spans 17 amino acids. V was cut by 4 bases and J by 4 bases, with 22 bases left in between. As DNA, the CDR3 is TGTGCCAGCAGCTCCCCTAGAGGTCCTTCCTCATCAGAGACCCAGTACTTC. Translated, it gives CASSSPRGPSSSETQYF.

The CDR3: CASSFMTTRYGYTF. The CDR3 DNA reads as TGTGCCAGCAGTTTCATGACGACTCGGTATGGCTACACCTTC. V gene TRBV6-2 or TRBV6-3 combines with J gene TRBJ1-2, with D uncertain. The CDR3 covers 14 residues. V was pared by 4 bases and J by 5 bases, with 14 bases between. The V gene's germline CDR1 is MNHEY and CDR2 SVGEGT.

The chain links TRBV28 to TRBJ1-1; 7 nucleotides match TRBD1. The ends lost 4 bases at V and 5 bases at J; junction bases unmatched: 10. CDR3 length equals 15 residues. Germline V gene lookup returns CDR1 MDHEN and CDR2 SYDVKM. CDR3 sequence (DNA): TGTGCCAGCAGTTATTACAGGGGTTCGGGAACTGAAGCTTTCTTT. Translating it yields CASSYYRGSGTEAFF.

The CDR3 is CASSPQSSGASYEQYF. The CDR3 nucleotides are TGTGCCAGCTCACCACAATCTAGCGGGGCGTCCTACGAGCAGTACTTC. This chain uses TRBV18 with TRBJ2-7, with 9 bases that match TRBD2. J was trimmed by 1 base and V by 1 base; bases with no gene match: 5. This CDR3 comprises 16 residues. The V gene's germline CDR1 is KGHSH and CDR2 LQKENI.

Here the CDR3 reads CASSSREEETQYF. For the CDR3, the DNA is TGTGCCAGCAGTTCTCGGGAGGAAGAGACCCAGTACTTC. V gene TRBV6-2 or TRBV6-3 combines with J gene TRBJ2-5, with 7 bases lining up with TRBD2. V lost 4 bases to trimming and J lost 3 bases; unmatched junction nucleotides: 2. The CDR3 has 13 amino acids. CDR1 and CDR2 from the germline V gene are MNHEY and SVGEGT.